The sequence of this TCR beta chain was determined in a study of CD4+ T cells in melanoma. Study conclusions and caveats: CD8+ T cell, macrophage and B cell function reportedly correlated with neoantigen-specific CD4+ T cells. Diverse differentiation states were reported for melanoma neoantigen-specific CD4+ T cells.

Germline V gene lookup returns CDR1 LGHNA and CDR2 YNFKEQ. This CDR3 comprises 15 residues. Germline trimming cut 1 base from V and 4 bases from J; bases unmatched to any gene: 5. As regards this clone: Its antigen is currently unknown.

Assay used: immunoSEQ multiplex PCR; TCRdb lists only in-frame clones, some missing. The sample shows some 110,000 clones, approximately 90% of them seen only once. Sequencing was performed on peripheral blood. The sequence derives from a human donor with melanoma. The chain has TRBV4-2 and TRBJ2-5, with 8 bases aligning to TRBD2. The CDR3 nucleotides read TGTGCCAGCAGCCAAGGCGGGGGGCTATCAGAGACCCAGTACTTC. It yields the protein CASSQGGGLSETQYF.